Described below is a single T cell receptor (beta chain) sequence and its context. The target antigen is unknown. In TCRdb, the RT-PCR reads were re-called with MiXCR into one record per CDR3 protein. The sample lists hundreds of thousands of distinct CDR3 sequences; over 11% were seen once. These data originate in a study of response to subunit inactivated influenza vaccine. The CDR3 sequence is 17 residues long. V was clipped by 6 bases and J by 2 bases; unmatched bases: 10. Study-wide points: T cells newly recruited by each seasonal influenza vaccination are few, the authors suggested.

The rearrangement links TRBV12-3 or TRBV12-4 to TRBJ2-1; 10 nucleotides agree with TRBD2. This TCR was sampled from a man aged 50 or older who received an inactivated influenza vaccine. This specimen consisted of PBMCs from blood, obtained 14 to 15 days before vaccination. In DNA form, the CDR3 reads TGTGCCAGCAGCCCGCAAATAGCGGGAGGCCCCTACAATGAGCAGTTCTTC. It is translated as CASSPQIAGGPYNEQFF.